This TCR beta chain came from a study of blood T cell repertoires in COVID-19. About the research overall: Researchers got acute and convalescent COVID-19 samples from the United States, Italy and Spain. PBMCs, B-cell-depleted T cells, or T cells were the source of the cDNA or gDNA that made up the material.

All enrollees were about 18 to 90 years old and from under 25 US areas. Sequenced by immunoSEQ multiplex PCR; TCRdb stores in-frame clones only, minus some. Altogether roughly 250,000 clones are present, roughly nine tenths being singletons, with the ten largest covering around 6%. The receptor was derived from a woman aged 30 to 39 with acute COVID-19. Sequences were obtained from PBMCs or T cells enriched from blood (not recorded which).

DNA of the CDR3: TGTGCCAGCAGTTTTGCGGGAGTGGGCCTTTACAATGAGCAGTTCTTC. Amino acids: CASSFAGVGLYNEQFF. V is TRBV28 and J is TRBJ2-1; 7 positions match TRBD2. This CDR3 has 16 residues. Per germline, CDR1 MDHEN and CDR2 SYDVKM. The trim removed 3 bases at V and 4 bases at J, leaving 9 bases unmatched. Supplemented by reference TRBV28 and TRBJ2-1, the full variable domain reads DVKVTQSSRYLVKRTGEKVFLECVQDMDHENMFWYRQDPGLGLRLIYFSYDVKMKEKGDIPEGYSVSREKKERFSLILESASTNQTSMYLCASSFAGVGLYNEQFFGPGTRLTVL.